This T cell receptor (beta chain) was captured by sequencing in a study of T-cell memory formation after mild COVID-19. V was pared by 4 bases and J by 2 bases, with 6 bases of the junction left unmatched. Per germline, CDR1 SGDLS and CDR2 YYNGEE. The CDR3 loop spans 15 amino acids. Of note for this clonotype: Its antigen remains unknown.

Findings of the study overall: The SARS-CoV-2 specificity of second-wave clones reaching peak at day 37 remained unverified. Shrinking CD4+ clones were chiefly CM and EM; CD8+ ones were chiefly EMRA.

TCRdb called the 5' RACE reads again in MiXCR, with one record for every CDR3 protein. The table has 560,000 or so distinct CDR3 sequences, roughly 17% seen once. This receptor was obtained from an adult woman who had mild COVID-19 (a few samples of this study predate the infection). Cell type and time point are not known. Sequencing was performed on PBMCs or a T cell subset sorted from them (not recorded which). The V and J genes are TRBV9 and TRBJ2-7; 10 nucleotides align to TRBD1. Here the CDR3 reads CASSPGQGGTYEQYF. The CDR3 coding sequence is TGTGCCAGCAGCCCCGGACAGGGGGGAACCTACGAGCAGTACTTC.